The 21 T cell receptor beta chains in this list originate from one sample, sequenced in a study of cytomegalovirus exposure and HLA in healthy donors. PCR employed 60 Vbeta and 13 Jbeta primers. Profiled with immunoSEQ multiplex PCR; TCRdb holds only in-frame clones, not every one. Found here are roughly 150,000 clones, 65% to 90% of them singletons; the top ten hold 6.6%. Specimen: PBMCs. The receptors were sampled from a woman between 45 and 65 years old in good health and CMV-seropositive.

The chain joins TRBV30 to TRBJ1-2; D may be TRBD1 (6 bases). Trimming shortened V by 0 bases and J by 4 bases, and 12 bases separated the two germline ends. The CDR3 covers 14 residues. CDR1 GTSNPN and CDR2 SVGIG come from the germline V gene (reference sequence). CDR3 bases: TGTGCCTGGAGTGTAGGGGGACCGGTCTATGGCTACACCTTC. It codes for CAWSVGGPVYGYTF. Drawing the rest from reference TRBV30 and TRBJ1-2, the complete variable domain is SQTIHQWPATLVQPVGSPLSLECTVEGTSNPNLYWYRQAAGRGLQLLFYSVGIGQISSEVPQNLSASRPQDRQFILSSKKLLLSDSGFYLCAWSVGGPVYGYTFGSGTRLTVV.

This clone is a singleton in its sample. The CDR3 nucleotides read TGCGCCAGCAGCTTGGCCGGGAGCTCCTATAATTCACCCCTCCACTTT. The encoded protein is CASSLAGSSYNSPLHF. The gene calls are TRBV5-1 and TRBJ1-6, with D hard to call. From germline, CDR1 is SGHRS and CDR2 YFSETQ. The CDR3 covers 16 residues. With 0 bases removed from V and 0 bases from J, the gap between germline ends came to 7 bases. Combining the CDR3 with reference TRBV5-1 and TRBJ1-6 gives the whole variable domain KAGVTQTPRYLIKTRGQQVTLSCSPISGHRSVSWYQQTPGQGLQFLFEYFSETQRNKGNFPGRFSGRQFSNSRSEMNVSTLELGDSALYLCASSLAGSSYNSPLHFGNGTRLTVT.

The J gene is TRBJ2-3, the V gene TRBV5-1, with TRBD1 matching over 9 bases. This CDR3 is 17 amino acids long. V lost 2 bases, J lost 1 base, and 8 bases stayed unmatched. The germline V gene encodes CDR1 SGHRS and CDR2 YFSETQ. The CDR3 loop is CASSLSQGATRTDTQYF. The CDR3 bases are TGCGCCAGCAGCTTATCACAGGGGGCGACTCGCACAGATACGCAGTATTTT. The full variable domain, its missing parts supplied by reference TRBV5-1 and TRBJ2-3, is KAGVTQTPRYLIKTRGQQVTLSCSPISGHRSVSWYQQTPGQGLQFLFEYFSETQRNKGNFPGRFSGRQFSNSRSEMNVSTLELGDSALYLCASSLSQGATRTDTQYFGPGTRLTVL.

This clone was recorded a few times. This chain links TRBV10-3 with TRBJ2-7; TRBD1 matches 7 bases. Germline V gene sequence: CDR1 ENHRY, CDR2 SYGVKD. Trimming at V came to 5 bases and at J to 1 base, leaving 11 bases not matched to a gene. The CDR3 sequence is 16 residues long. CDR3 DNA sequence: TGTGCCATCAGTTTTCTCAGGACAGGTGGTTCCTACGAGCAGTACTTC. This translates into CAISFLRTGGSYEQYF.

Only a few counts were recorded for this clone. V is TRBV5-8 and J is TRBJ2-1; TRBD2 matches at 8 bases. V lost 0 bases, J lost 4 bases, and 3 bases stayed unmatched. Germline V gene lookup returns CDR1 SGHTS and CDR2 YDEGEE. The CDR3 has 15 amino acids. CDR3 sequence (DNA): TGTGCCAGCAGCTTGGCCAGCGGGGGATACAATGAGCAGTTCTTC. Its translation: CASSLASGGYNEQFF.

The J gene is TRBJ2-1, the V gene TRBV7-8; 15 nucleotides line up with TRBD2. The germline CDR1 and CDR2 sequences are SGHVS and FQNEAQ. The CDR3 covers 17 residues. V trimming: 2 bases; J trimming: 7 bases; junction bases outside the gene matches: 6. Here the CDR3 DNA reads TGTGCCAGCAGCTTAACGAGGACTAGCGGGGGGGGAAATGAGCAGTTCTTC. It encodes CASSLTRTSGGGNEQFF.

This clone has just a few counts. A far larger clone is just one base off, so this is likely a read error. The same CDR3 also results from other DNA sequences found in this sample. The gene calls are TRBV4-1 and TRBJ1-3; D gene uncertain. The germline gives CDR1 MGHRA, CDR2 YSYEKL. CDR3 length: 15 residues. V dropped 0 bases and J dropped 4 bases, with 10 bases sitting between them. In DNA, the CDR3 is TGCGCCAGCAGCCAAGAGGAGGCAACCGGAAACACCATATATTTT. Protein sequence: CASSQEEATGNTIYF.

This rearrangement joins TRBV27 to TRBJ2-7, with D possibly matching TRBD1 (6 bases). V lost 5 bases and J lost 2, with 13 bases in between. The CDR3 is made up of 14 amino acids. Germline V gene data show CDR1 as MNHEY and CDR2 as SMNVEV (reference sequence). CDR3 sequence reads: CASSPRTAAYEQYF. The DNA for the CDR3 is TGTGCCAGCAGTCCTAGGACAGCGGCCTACGAGCAGTACTTC.

This chain connects TRBV6-1 to TRBJ1-2; 9 positions agree with TRBD1. With V trimmed by 4 bases and J by 0 bases, 6 bases remained unmatched. Looked up from germline, CDR1 is MNHNS and CDR2 is SASEGT. This CDR3 spans 16 amino acids. This CDR3 is CASSVLTGGANYGYTF. CDR3 nucleotides: TGTGCCAGCAGTGTACTGACAGGGGGGGCTAACTATGGCTACACCTTC.

This clone has a handful of counts. V is TRBV7-2 and J is TRBJ2-1, with TRBD2 matching over 10 bases. Germline V gene lookup returns CDR1 SGHTA and CDR2 FQGNSA. The CDR3 has 18 amino acids. V lost 1 base and J lost 3; bases outside the gene matches: 9. CDR3 sequence reads: CASSLEVASGGFYNEQFF. DNA for the CDR3: TGTGCCAGCAGCTTAGAGGTGGCTAGCGGGGGTTTCTACAATGAGCAGTTCTTC.

The chain joins TRBV2 to TRBJ1-2; D is unresolved. V lost 1 base, J lost 11 bases, and 11 bases lay in between. Germline values: CDR1 SNHLY, CDR2 FYNNEI. The CDR3 is 12 residues long. CDR3 sequence reads: CASSEERELYTF. The CDR3 DNA sequence: TGTGCCAGCAGTGAAGAGAGGGAATTGTACACCTTC.

This clone turned up a few times. This chain uses TRBV30 with TRBJ1-6; D unresolved. Trimming removed 7 bases from V and 9 bases from J, with 10 bases in between. The CDR3 has 11 residues. Germline loops: CDR1 GTSNPN, CDR2 SVGIG (reference sequence). CDR3 sequence (DNA): TGTGCCTCAGGAGGTGGTTCACCCCTCCACTTT. This codes for CASGGGSPLHF.

Turning to this clone: The sample holds other DNA sequences that translate to the same CDR3. This chain uses TRBV30 with TRBJ1-1, with D hard to call. Germline V lookup: CDR1 GTSNPN, CDR2 SVGIG (reference sequence). The V gene lost 0 bases and the J gene lost 1 base, with 6 bases spanning the gap. The CDR3 length is 13 residues. The CDR3 here is CAWSVGGNTEAFF. Here the CDR3 DNA reads TGTGCCTGGAGTGTAGGCGGGAACACTGAAGCTTTCTTT.

The chain employs TRBV5-4 and TRBJ2-5, with D perhaps TRBD1 (6 bases). The DNA matches TRBJ2-7 better at its end, which makes the J call doubtful. The germline gives CDR1 SGHNT, CDR2 YYREEE (reference sequence). There are 16 residues in the CDR3. Written as DNA, the CDR3 is TGTGCCAGCAGCTTATACGGTGGGGACAAAGGATACGAGCAGTACTTC. Translating gives CASSLYGGDKGYEQYF.

This clone was counted a single time. The chain is built from TRBV5-1 and TRBJ2-1, with a weak D call TRBD2 (6 bases). V was shortened by 0 bases and J by 8 bases, with 21 bases between the two germline ends. This CDR3 is 17 amino acids long. The germline CDR1 and CDR2 sequences are SGHRS and YFSETQ. CDR3 region: CASSLESGRTKGYEQFF. CDR3 coding DNA: TGCGCCAGCAGCTTGGAGAGCGGGCGTACTAAGGGCTATGAGCAGTTCTTC.

This sequence joins TRBV18 and TRBJ2-7; weak D call: TRBD2 (5 bases). Trimming removed 2 bases at V and 1 base at J, with 9 bases between. Germline lookup yields CDR1 KGHSH and CDR2 LQKENI. The length of the CDR3 is 14 residues. In DNA form, the CDR3 reads TGTGCCAGCTCACCAAGAGCGGATTCCTACGAGCAGTACTTC. This translates into CASSPRADSYEQYF.

The chain uses TRBV14 and TRBJ2-7; D may be TRBD2 (6 bases). With 6 bases removed from V and 2 bases from J, the gap between germline ends came to 17 bases. From germline, CDR1 is SGHDN and CDR2 FVKESK. The CDR3 runs 15 residues. The chain's CDR3 is CASSLPRGGPYEQYF. CDR3 DNA: TGTGCCAGCAGTTTACCCCGCGGAGGGCCCTACGAGCAGTACTTC.

The genes are TRBV21-1 and TRBJ2-7; the D segment call TRBD2 is taken from the table without a DNA check. TRBV21-1 is given as a pseudogene. CDR3 size: 15 residues. CDR3 residues: CASTLSTSRSYEQYF. CDR3 sequence (DNA): TGTGCCAGCACCCTAAGCACTAGCCGCTCCTACGAGCAGTACTTC.

This clone was seen a handful of times. The rearrangement joins TRBV2 to TRBJ2-3; 9 nucleotides align to TRBD1. The CDR3 has 16 amino acids. The V segment lost 5 bases and the J segment 4 bases; nucleotides outside the gene matches: 10. CDR1 and CDR2 (germline): SNHLY, FYNNEI. CDR3 residues: CASSPRQGGIPDTQYF. Written as DNA, the CDR3 is TGTGCCAGCAGTCCTAGACAGGGGGGGATCCCAGATACGCAGTATTTT.

The rearrangement joins TRBV6-6 to TRBJ1-6; D is unresolved. The germline CDR1 and CDR2 sequences are MNHNY and SVGAGI (reference sequence). The CDR3 sequence is 11 residues long. Trimming left V 5 bases short and J 7 bases short, with 3 bases between. This CDR3 is CASSLNSPLHF. The CDR3 bases are TGTGCCAGCAGTCTAAATTCACCCCTCCACTTT.

This clone came up a few times. The chain uses TRBV5-1 and TRBJ1-6; TRBD1 agrees at 7 bases. V lost 4 bases and J lost 7; bases outside the gene matches: 11. This CDR3 is 16 amino acids long. The V gene's germline CDR1 is SGHRS and CDR2 YFSETQ. The CDR3 region is CASSQTGSLFNSPLHF. CDR3 sequence (DNA): TGCGCCAGCAGCCAGACAGGGTCCTTATTCAATTCACCCCTCCACTTT.